This T cell receptor (beta chain) came from a study of vaccination and CD4 T cells after COVID-19. Overall study: Sampling that followed vaccination took place a median approximately 76 days after dose two, within a range of 14 to 241.

This clonotype came up a few times. The antigen remains undetermined. Whole-study results and caveats: Vaccine-specific clones in convalescent patients were spike mono-reactive in 304 of 307 cases.

V lost 6 bases and J 2 bases, leaving 13 bases between the germline ends. The CDR3 covers 14 residues. Germline V gives CDR1 MNHNS, CDR2 SASEGT. The Oncomine TCR Beta short-read assay was applied to DNA of cultured CD4+ T cells. MiXCR was run by TCRdb on the PCR reads, yielding one entry per CDR3 protein. The table shows about 10,000 distinct CDR3 sequences, with around three fifths occurring only once. Specified treatment: roughly 10-day PBMC culture with coronavirus spike peptide pools or control peptides (ViraFEST assay). PBMCs, plated at roughly 2 million per well, were grown in the presence of about 9.5 IU/ml IL-2 and around 10 ug/ml peptide pools.

The sample consisted of CD4+ T cells from blood, cultured in vitro. The V call is TRBV6-1, the J call TRBJ1-1; the D is unclear. This receptor was taken from a human donor who had recovered from COVID-19. In nucleotides, the CDR3 is TGTGCCAGCAGGTTCATGAGCCCAAACACTGAAGCTTTCTTT. This codes for CASRFMSPNTEAFF.